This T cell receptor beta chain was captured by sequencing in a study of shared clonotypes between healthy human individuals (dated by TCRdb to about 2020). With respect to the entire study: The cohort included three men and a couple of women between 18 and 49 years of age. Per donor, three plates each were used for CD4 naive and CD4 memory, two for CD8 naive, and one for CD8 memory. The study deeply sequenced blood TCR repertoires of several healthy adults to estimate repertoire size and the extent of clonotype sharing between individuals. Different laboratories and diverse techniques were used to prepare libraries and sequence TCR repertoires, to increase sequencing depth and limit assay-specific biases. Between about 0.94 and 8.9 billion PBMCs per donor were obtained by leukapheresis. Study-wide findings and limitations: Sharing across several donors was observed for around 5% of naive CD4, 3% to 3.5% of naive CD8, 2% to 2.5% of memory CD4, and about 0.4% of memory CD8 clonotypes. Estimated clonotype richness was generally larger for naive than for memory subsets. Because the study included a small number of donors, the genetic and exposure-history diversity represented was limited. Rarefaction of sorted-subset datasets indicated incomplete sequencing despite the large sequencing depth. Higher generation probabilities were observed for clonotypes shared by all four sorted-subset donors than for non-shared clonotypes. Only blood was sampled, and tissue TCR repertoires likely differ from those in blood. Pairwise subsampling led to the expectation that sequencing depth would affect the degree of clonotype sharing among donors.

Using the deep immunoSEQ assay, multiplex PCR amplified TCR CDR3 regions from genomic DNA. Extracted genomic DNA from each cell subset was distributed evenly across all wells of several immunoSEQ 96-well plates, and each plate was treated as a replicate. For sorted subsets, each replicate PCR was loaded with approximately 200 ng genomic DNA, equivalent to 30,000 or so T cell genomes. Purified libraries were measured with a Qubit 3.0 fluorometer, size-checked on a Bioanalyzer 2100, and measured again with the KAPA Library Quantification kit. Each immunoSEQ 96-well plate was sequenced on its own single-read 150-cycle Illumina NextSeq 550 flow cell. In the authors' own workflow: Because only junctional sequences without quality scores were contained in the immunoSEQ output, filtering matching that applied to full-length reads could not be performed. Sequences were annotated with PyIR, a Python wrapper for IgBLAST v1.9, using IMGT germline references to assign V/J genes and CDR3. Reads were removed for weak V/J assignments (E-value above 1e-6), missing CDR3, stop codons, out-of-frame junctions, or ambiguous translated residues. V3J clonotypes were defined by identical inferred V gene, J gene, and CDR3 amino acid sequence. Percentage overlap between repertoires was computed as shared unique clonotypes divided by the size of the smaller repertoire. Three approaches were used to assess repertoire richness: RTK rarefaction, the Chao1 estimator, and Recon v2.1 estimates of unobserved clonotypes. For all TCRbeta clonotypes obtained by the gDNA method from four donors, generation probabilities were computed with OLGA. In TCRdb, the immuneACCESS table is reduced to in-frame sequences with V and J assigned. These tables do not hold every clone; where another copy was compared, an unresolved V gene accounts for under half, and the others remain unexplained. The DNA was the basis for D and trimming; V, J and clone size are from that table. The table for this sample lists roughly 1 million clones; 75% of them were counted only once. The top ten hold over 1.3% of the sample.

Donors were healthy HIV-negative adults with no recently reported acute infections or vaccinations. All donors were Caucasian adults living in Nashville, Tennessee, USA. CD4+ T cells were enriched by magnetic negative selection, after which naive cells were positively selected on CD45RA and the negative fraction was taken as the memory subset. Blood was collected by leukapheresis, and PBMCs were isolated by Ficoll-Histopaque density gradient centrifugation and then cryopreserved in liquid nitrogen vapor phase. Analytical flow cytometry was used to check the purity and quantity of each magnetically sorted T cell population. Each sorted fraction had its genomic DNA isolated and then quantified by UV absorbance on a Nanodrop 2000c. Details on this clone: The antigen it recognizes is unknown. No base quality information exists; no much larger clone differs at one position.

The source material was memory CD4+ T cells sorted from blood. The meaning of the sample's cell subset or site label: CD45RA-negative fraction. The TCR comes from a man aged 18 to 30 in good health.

The CDR3 protein: CASRLDAGKGQGGTGELFF. The DNA sequence follows: TGTGCCAGTAGACTTGACGCAGGAAAAGGACAGGGAGGGACCGGGGAGCTGTTTTTT. The rearrangement joined TRBV19 to TRBJ2-2; the D segment could be TRBD1, given 8 matching bases. The CDR3, from cysteine to phenylalanine, totals 19 residues. Only CDR3 DNA is held: 57 bases, read in frame from base 1. V gives up 6 bases and J gives up 5 bases, and the segment between their germline ends measures 28 bases. The germline V gene (reference sequence) provides CDR1 LNHDA and CDR2 SQIVND.